The rows below give T cell receptor beta chains drawn from one sample of a study of blood T cell repertoires in COVID-19. Produced via immunoSEQ multiplex PCR; TCRdb's table is partial and in-frame only. The sample consists of about 270,000 clones, around 93% of them appearing once. Sequenced sample: PBMCs or T cells enriched from blood (not recorded which). All receptors derive from a man between 35 and 55 years old who had been exposed to COVID-19. CDR3s include the opening cysteine and the closing phenylalanine or tryptophan.

J | V | CDR3
TRBJ2-7 | TRBV7-9 | CASSSALRDPYEQYF
TRBJ1-4 | TRBV28 | CASTLRNEKLFF
TRBJ1-4 | TRBV14 | CASSLVMGQGKLFF
TRBJ1-5 | TRBV6-4 | CASSDSCYSNQPQHF
TRBJ1-1 | TRBV6-5 | CASSFRGANTEAFF
TRBJ2-1 | TRBV28 | CNPETSGVSSYNEQFF
TRBJ2-2 | TRBV19 | CASSIPYRGIGGELFF
TRBJ1-1 | TRBV19 | CASSTLGQGGSFYTEAFF
TRBJ2-7 | TRBV18 | CASSPPTGMSDEQYF
TRBJ1-5 | TRBV19 | CASQTGGNQPQHF
TRBJ2-1 | TRBV19 | CASTLSLTGESDEQFF
TRBJ2-7 | TRBV29-1 | CSVESRLAGEEQYF
TRBJ2-1 | TRBV6-4 | CASSDEASGNDEQFF
TRBJ1-2 | TRBV5-1 | CASSLTPGAGPGYTF
TRBJ1-4 | TRBV18 | CASSSSQEGGEKLFF
TRBJ2-3 | TRBV9 | CASSVEGGLAGGPYSGTQYF
TRBJ1-1 | TRBV30 | CAWSEAGIGTEAFF
TRBJ2-1 | TRBV11-2 | CASSYETGPNEQFF
TRBJ1-1 | TRBV7-3 | CASSLGPSAEAFF
TRBJ2-5 | TRBV4-1 | CASSQDSNSQETQYF
TRBJ2-5 | TRBV2 | CASSYEETQYF
TRBJ2-1 | TRBV4-2 | CASSQLPRDRGVNEQFF